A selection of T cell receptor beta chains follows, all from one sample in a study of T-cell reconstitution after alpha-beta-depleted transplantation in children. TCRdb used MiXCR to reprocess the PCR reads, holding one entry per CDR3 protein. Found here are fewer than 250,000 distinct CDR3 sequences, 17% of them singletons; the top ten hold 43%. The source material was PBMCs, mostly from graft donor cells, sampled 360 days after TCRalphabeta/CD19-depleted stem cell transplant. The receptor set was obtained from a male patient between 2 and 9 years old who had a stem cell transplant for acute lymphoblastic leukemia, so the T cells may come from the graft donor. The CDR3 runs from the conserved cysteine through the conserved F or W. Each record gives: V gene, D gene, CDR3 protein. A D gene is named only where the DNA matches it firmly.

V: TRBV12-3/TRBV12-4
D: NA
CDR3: CASSLANTEAFF

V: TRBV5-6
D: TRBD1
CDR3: CASSLRGPNEKLFF

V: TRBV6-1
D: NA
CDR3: CASLESRANTEAFF

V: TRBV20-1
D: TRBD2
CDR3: CSATGTSGFTDTQYF

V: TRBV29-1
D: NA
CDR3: CSVGWGDYNEQFF

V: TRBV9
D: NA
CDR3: CASSVQGLADTQYF

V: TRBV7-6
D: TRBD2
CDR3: CASRSGGSYNEQFF

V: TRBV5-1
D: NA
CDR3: CASSLWRRGTVSYEQYF

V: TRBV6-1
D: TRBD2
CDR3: CASRKASGVTDTQYF

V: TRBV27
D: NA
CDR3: CASSLRPYNEQFF

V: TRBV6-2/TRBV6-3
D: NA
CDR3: CASRVATGSSYEQYF

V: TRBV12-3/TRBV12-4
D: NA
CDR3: CASTNLGTVKGYTF

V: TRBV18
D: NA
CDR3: CASSKGDEQYF

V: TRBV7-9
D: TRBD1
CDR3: CASSLVGQGLGGYTF

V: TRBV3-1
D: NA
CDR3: CASSKGGPDLPLHF

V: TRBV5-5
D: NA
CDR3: CASSLSRDSPLHF

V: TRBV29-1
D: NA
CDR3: CSVEDQGRQETQYF

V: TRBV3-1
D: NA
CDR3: CASSQDRESEAFF

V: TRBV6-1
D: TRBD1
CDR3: CASRWTGMGSQYF

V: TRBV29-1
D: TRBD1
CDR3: CSISQGATVTDTQYF

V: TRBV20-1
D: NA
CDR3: CSASMTPSTDTQYF

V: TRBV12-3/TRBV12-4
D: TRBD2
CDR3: CASLSLGRETQYF

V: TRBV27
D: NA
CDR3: CASSLVMVGFGELFF

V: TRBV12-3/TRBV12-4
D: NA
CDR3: CASSLGPSQYF

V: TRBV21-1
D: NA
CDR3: CASSIPGQGTPEAFF

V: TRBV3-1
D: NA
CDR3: CASRKATSEQYF

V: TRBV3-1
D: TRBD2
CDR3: CASSQLGGRSYEQYF

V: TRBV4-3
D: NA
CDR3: CASSQAQGEQFF

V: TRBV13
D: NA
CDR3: CASSPRVGWETQYF

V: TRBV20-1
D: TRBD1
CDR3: CRPGTGQSYEQYF

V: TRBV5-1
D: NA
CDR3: CASSSSDRPATQYF

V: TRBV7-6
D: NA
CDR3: CASSKERFLGGAVTGELFF

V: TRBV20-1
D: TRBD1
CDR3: CSAQDRGSQPQHF

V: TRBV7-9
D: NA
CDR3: CASSLDLVNTEAFF

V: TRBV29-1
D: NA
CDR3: CSVAGTGQETQYF

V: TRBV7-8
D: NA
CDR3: CASSLGPTVRSNTEAFF

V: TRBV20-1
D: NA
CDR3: CSARQGETQYF

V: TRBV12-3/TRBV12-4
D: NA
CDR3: CASSLGASNTGELFF

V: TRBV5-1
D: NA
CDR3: CASSHSAGNTEAFF

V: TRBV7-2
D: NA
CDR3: CASSLYTSRTEAFF

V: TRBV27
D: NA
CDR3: CASRGAGTSLNEKLFF

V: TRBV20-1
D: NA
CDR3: CSARETILYNEQFF

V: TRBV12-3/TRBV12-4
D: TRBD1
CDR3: CASSYARGQNSYNEQFF

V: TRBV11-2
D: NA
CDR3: CASSHKTGQVSAFF

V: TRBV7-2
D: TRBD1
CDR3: CASSLAQQGIGTEAFF

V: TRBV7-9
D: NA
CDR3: CASSLRDVSYEQYF

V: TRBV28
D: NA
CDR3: CASSLAPSRQSFF

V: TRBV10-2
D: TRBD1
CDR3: CASSEWAGGNNEQFF

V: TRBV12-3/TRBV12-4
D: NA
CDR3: CASSFAHEQYF

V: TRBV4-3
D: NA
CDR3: CASSRALQSYEQYF

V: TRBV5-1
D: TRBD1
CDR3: CASSSTRGQGVGEQYF

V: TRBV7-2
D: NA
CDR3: CASSLGGISNQPQHF

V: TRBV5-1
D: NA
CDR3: CASSLVPGINTGELFF